The entry below describes one TCR beta chain. What it binds is not known. The sample is drawn from a study of immune evolution from preneoplasia to lung adenocarcinoma. Study conclusions and caveats: Later-stage lesions appeared to have more T cells, more diversity, less clonality.

Generated by immunoSEQ multiplex PCR, the TCRdb table keeps only in-frame clones and is missing some. The sample has about 5,000 clones; about 78% are singletons. Germline CDR1 and CDR2: DFQATT and SNEGSKA (reference sequence). V was pared by 1 base and J by 3 bases, with 4 bases between. CDR3 length: 11 amino acids. Sequences were obtained from FFPE normal lung tissue adjacent to the tumor. This clonotype was sampled from a person aged 50-70 years with lung adenocarcinoma. The chain joins TRBV20-1 to TRBJ2-7, with D unclear. CDR3 amino acids: CSARGFYEQYF. Written as DNA, the CDR3 is TGCAGTGCTAGAGGGTTCTACGAGCAGTACTTC.